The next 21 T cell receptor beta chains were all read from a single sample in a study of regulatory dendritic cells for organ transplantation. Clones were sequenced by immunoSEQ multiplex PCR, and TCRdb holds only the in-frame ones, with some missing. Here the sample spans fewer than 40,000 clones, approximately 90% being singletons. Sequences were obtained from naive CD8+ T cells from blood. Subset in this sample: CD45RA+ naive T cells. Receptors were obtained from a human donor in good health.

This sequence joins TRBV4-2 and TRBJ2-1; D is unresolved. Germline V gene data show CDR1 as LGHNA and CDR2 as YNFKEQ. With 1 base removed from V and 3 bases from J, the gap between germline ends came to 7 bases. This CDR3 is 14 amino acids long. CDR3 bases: TGTGCCAGCAGCCAAGGCGCTCTCTACAATGAGCAGTTCTTC. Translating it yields CASSQGALYNEQFF.

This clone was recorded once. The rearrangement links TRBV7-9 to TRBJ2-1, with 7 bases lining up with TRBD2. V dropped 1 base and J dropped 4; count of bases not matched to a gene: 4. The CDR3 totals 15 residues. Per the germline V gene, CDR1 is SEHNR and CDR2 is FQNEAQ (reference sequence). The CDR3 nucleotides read TGTGCCAGCAGCTTAGTTAGCGGGTGGTACAATGAGCAGTTCTTC. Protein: CASSLVSGWYNEQFF. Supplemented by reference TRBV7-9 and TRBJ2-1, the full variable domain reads DTGVSQNPRHKITKRGQNVTFRCDPISEHNRLYWYRQTLGQGPEFLTYFQNEAQLEKSRLLSDRFSAERPKGSFSTLEIQRTEQGDSAMYLCASSLVSGWYNEQFFGPGTRLTVL.

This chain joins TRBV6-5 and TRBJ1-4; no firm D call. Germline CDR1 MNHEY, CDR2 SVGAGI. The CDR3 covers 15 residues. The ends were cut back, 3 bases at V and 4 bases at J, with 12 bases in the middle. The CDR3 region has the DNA TGTGCCAGCAGTTATCTGGCAGACGATAATGAAAAACTGTTTTTT. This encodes CASSYLADDNEKLFF.

The CDR3 region is CASSLWAGESTDTQYF. DNA of the CDR3: TGTGCCAGCAGCTTATGGGCGGGGGAAAGCACAGATACGCAGTATTTT. The V and J genes are TRBV7-2 and TRBJ2-3; 7 bases fit TRBD2. Germline CDR1 and CDR2: SGHTA and FQGNSA. Germline trimming cut 2 bases from V and 0 bases from J; bases unmatched to any gene: 5. This CDR3 is built from 16 residues.

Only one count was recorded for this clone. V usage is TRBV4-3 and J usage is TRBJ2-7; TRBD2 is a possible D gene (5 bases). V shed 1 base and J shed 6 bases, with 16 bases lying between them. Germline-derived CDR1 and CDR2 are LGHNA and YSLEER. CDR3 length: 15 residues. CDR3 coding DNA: TGCGCCAGCAGCCAAGTACGCAGAGGGAGTGGCGAGCAGTACTTC. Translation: CASSQVRRGSGEQYF.

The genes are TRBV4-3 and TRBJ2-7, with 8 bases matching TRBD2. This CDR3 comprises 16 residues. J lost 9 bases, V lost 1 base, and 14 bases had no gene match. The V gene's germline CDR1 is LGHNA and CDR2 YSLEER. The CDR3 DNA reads TGCGCCAGCAGCCAAGGCGGATTTAACGGGAGGGATCTGCAGTACTTC. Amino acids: CASSQGGFNGRDLQYF.

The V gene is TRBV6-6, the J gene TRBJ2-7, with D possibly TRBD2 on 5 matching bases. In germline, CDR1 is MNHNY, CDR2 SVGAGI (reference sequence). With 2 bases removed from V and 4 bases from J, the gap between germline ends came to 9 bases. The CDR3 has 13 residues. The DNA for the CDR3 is TGTGCCAGCAGTTACGGGAGTCGTTACGAGCAGTACTTC. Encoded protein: CASSYGSRYEQYF.

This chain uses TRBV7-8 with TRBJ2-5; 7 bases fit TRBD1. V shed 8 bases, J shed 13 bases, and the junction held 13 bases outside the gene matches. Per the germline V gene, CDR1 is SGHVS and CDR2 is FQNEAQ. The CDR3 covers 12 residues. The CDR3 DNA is TGTGCCAGCTACTTACAGGGGCCGGAGTGGTACTTC. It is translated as CASYLQGPEWYF. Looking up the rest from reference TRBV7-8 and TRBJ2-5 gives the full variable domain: GAGVSQSPRYKVAKRGQDVALRCDPISGHVSLFWYQQALGQGPEFLTYFQNEAQLDKSGLPSDRFFAERPEGSVSTLKIQRTQQEDSAVYLCASYLQGPEWYFGPGTRLLVL.

CDR3 nucleotide sequence: TGCGCCAGCAGTGTCTTCGGGACAGGGGACGAGCTGTTTTTT. Its protein product is CASSVFGTGDELFF. The chain is built from TRBV10-2 and TRBJ2-2; 10 nucleotides line up with TRBD1. Germline CDR1 and CDR2: WSHSY and SAAADI. The CDR3 is 14 amino acids. The V segment lost 4 bases and the J segment 11 bases; nucleotides outside the gene matches: 7.

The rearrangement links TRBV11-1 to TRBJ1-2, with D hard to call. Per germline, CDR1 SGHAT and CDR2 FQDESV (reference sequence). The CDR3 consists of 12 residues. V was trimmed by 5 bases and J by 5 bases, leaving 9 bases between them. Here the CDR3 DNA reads TGTGCCAGCAGCCAAGCACGGTATGGCTACACCTTC. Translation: CASSQARYGYTF.

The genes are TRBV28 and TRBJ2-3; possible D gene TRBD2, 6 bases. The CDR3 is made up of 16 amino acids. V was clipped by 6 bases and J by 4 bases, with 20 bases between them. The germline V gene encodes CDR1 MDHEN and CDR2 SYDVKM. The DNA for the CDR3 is TGTGCCAGCAGCCGGGTTCTGGGACGGGAGTCAGATACGCAGTATTTT. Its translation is CASSRVLGRESDTQYF.

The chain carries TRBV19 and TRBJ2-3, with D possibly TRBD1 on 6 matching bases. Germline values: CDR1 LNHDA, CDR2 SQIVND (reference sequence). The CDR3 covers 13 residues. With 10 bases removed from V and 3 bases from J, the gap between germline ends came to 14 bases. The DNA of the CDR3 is TGTGCCACCCATCCAGGGGCGACAGATACGCAGTATTTT. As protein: CATHPGATDTQYF.

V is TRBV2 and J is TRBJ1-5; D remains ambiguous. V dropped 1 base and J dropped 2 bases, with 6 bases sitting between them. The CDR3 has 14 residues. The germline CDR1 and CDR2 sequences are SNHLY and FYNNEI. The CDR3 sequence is CASSEEGRNQPQHF. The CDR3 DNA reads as TGTGCCAGCAGTGAAGAAGGGCGCAATCAGCCCCAGCATTTT.

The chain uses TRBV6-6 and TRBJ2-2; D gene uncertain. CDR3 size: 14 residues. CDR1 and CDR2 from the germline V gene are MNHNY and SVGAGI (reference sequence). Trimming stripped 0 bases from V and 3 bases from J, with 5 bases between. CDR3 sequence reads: CASSYSTYTGELFF. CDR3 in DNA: TGTGCCAGCAGTTACTCGACATACACCGGGGAGCTGTTTTTT.

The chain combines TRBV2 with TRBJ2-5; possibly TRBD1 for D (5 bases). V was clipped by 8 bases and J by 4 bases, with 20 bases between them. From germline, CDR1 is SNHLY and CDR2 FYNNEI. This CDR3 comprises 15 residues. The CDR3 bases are TGTGCCAGCTGGGGAACTCCCATCCAGGGAGAGACCCAGTACTTC. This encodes CASWGTPIQGETQYF.

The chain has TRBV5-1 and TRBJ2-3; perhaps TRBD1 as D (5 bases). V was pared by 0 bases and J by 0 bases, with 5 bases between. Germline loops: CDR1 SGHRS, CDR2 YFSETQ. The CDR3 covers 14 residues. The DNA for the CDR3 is TGCGCCAGCAGCTTGGAGGGGAGCACAGATACGCAGTATTTT. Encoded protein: CASSLEGSTDTQYF.

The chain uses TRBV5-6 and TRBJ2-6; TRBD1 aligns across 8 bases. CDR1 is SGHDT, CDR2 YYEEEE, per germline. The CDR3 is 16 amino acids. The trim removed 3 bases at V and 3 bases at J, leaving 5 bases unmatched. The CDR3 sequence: CASSWTGTGGANVLTF. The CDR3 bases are TGTGCCAGCAGCTGGACAGGGACTGGTGGGGCCAACGTCCTGACTTTC.

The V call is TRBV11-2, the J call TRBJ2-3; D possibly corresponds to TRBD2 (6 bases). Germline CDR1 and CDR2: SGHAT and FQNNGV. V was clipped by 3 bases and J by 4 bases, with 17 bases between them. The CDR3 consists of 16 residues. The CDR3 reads CASSFQRAGVPDTQYF. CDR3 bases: TGTGCCAGCAGCTTCCAGCGGGCCGGTGTCCCAGATACGCAGTATTTT.

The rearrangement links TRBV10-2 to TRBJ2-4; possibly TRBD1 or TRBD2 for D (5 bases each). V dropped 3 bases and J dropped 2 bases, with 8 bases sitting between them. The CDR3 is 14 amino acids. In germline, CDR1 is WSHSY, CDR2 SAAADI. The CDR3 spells CASSDWGTKNIQYF. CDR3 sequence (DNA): TGCGCCAGCAGTGACTGGGGGACCAAAAACATTCAGTACTTC.

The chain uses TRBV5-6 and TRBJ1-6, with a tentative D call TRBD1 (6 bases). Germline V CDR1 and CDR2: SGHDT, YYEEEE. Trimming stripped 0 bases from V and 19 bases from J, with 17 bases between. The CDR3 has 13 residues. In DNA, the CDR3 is TGTGCCAGCAGCTTGGGGGACACGGCGGCGATACACTTT. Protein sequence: CASSLGDTAAIHF.

DNA for the CDR3: TGTGCCAGCAGTTTAGGTACTAGTAGGGGGGGGTACGAGCAGTACTTC. Protein: CASSLGTSRGGYEQYF. The chain couples TRBV27 to TRBJ2-7; a weak D match, TRBD2 (7 bases). Germline V gene data show CDR1 as MNHEY and CDR2 as SMNVEV (reference sequence). CDR3 length equals 16 residues. With 2 bases removed from V and 4 bases from J, the gap between germline ends came to 18 bases.